These 24 T cell receptor beta chains were all obtained from the same sample, sequenced in a study of T cell responses to AZD1222 COVID-19 vaccine. This table comes from immunoSEQ multiplex PCR, and its TCRdb copy is limited to in-frame clones, with some not included. The sample holds 140,000 or so clones, about 91% seen once. The sequencing here drew on peripheral blood, taken on day 0 of AZD1222 vaccination. The receptors originated from an adult in good health.

This clone has at least ten counts. The chain employs TRBV29-1 and TRBJ1-3, with 8 bases aligning to TRBD1. The CDR3 contains 15 residues. Germline CDR1 reads SQVTM; CDR2 reads ANQGSEA. Germline trimming cut 6 bases from V and 0 bases from J; bases unmatched to any gene: 7. Here the CDR3 reads CSVSARGPSGNTIYF. CDR3 sequence (DNA): TGCAGCGTGTCGGCCAGGGGGCCCTCTGGAAACACCATATATTTT.

V gene TRBV18 combines with J gene TRBJ1-2; a possible D gene is TRBD1 (5 bases). V was clipped by 4 bases and J by 5 bases, with 17 bases between them. The CDR3 runs to 15 residues. The germline V gene encodes CDR1 KGHSH and CDR2 LQKENI. CDR3 region: CASSREIGGTYGYTF. The CDR3, as DNA: TGTGCCAGCTCACGGGAGATCGGAGGGACTTATGGCTACACCTTC.

V gene TRBV2 combines with J gene TRBJ2-7; TRBD1 agrees at 10 bases. Germline lookup yields CDR1 SNHLY and CDR2 FYNNEI. The ends lost 1 base at V and 4 bases at J; junction bases unmatched: 1. This CDR3 is 14 amino acids long. The DNA for the CDR3 is TGTGCCAGCAGTGAAGGGGGACAGGGGTACGAGCAGTACTTC. This encodes CASSEGGQGYEQYF. Complete variable domain (other parts from reference TRBV2 and TRBJ2-7): EPEVTQTPSHQVTQMGQEVILRCVPISNHLYFYWYRQILGQKVEFLVSFYNNEISEKSEIFDDQFSVERPDGSNFTLKIRSTKLEDSAMYFCASSEGGQGYEQYFGPGTRLTVT.

V usage is TRBV27 and J usage is TRBJ2-5; TRBD2 matches at 10 bases. V shed 2 bases and J 10 bases; nucleotides not matched to a gene: 7. This CDR3 comprises 14 residues. Germline V gives CDR1 MNHEY, CDR2 SMNVEV (reference sequence). The CDR3 bases are TGTGCCAGCAGTTTACTAGCGGGAGTTGGCGACCAGTACTTC. It yields the protein CASSLLAGVGDQYF.

This sequence joins TRBV9 and TRBJ1-6, with D unresolved. The germline gives CDR1 SGDLS, CDR2 YYNGEE. V shed 4 bases and J shed 7 bases, with 15 bases lying between them. The CDR3 consists of 15 residues. Written as DNA, the CDR3 is TGTGCCAGCAGCCCCCTAACCTCTCGGAATTCACCCCTCCACTTT. Protein: CASSPLTSRNSPLHF.

The chain couples TRBV7-2 to TRBJ1-2; maybe TRBD1 (6 bases). V lost 5 bases to trimming and J lost 6 bases, with 13 bases between them. The CDR3 consists of 13 residues. The germline V gene encodes CDR1 SGHTA and CDR2 FQGNSA. Written as DNA, the CDR3 is TGTGCCAGCAGCGTTGACAGGAACGATGGCTACACCTTC. It is translated as CASSVDRNDGYTF.

This sequence joins TRBV6-5 and TRBJ2-7, with 9 bases lining up with TRBD2. Germline lookup yields CDR1 MNHEY and CDR2 SVGAGI. Trimming cost V 6 bases and J 6 bases; bases outside gene matches: 9. This CDR3 spans 14 amino acids. CDR3 sequence reads: CASSRSGRQFEQYF. As DNA, the CDR3 is TGTGCCAGCAGCCGTAGCGGGAGACAATTCGAGCAGTACTTC.

The V call is TRBV28, the J call TRBJ1-1, with TRBD1 as a possible D gene (6 bases). Germline CDR1 reads MDHEN; CDR2 reads SYDVKM. The CDR3 has 13 amino acids. CDR3 sequence reads: CVTSRGAHTEAFF. The CDR3 region has the DNA TGTGTCACCTCCCGGGGGGCGCACACTGAAGCTTTCTTT.

J is TRBJ2-7 and V is TRBV18, with 8 nucleotides matching TRBD1. V lost 3 bases and J lost 5; bases outside the gene matches: 9. The germline V gene encodes CDR1 KGHSH and CDR2 LQKENI. The CDR3 sequence is 15 residues long. CDR3 in DNA: TGTGCCAGCTCACCCAATCCAGGGGGCATGAACGAGCAGTACTTC. Translated, it gives CASSPNPGGMNEQYF.

The table lists this clone with a few counts. This sequence joins TRBV9 and TRBJ1-1; tentative D call: TRBD1 (5 bases). Per the germline V gene, CDR1 is SGDLS and CDR2 is YYNGEE. Trimming removed 0 bases from V and 0 bases from J, with 12 bases in between. This CDR3 comprises 16 residues. This CDR3 is CASSVGPGSLNTEAFF. The CDR3 bases are TGTGCCAGCAGCGTAGGACCAGGGTCCCTGAACACTGAAGCTTTCTTT.

This chain uses TRBV6-2 or TRBV6-3 with TRBJ2-1, with 7 bases fitting TRBD2. V lost 6 bases to trimming and J lost 4 bases; unmatched junction nucleotides: 12. This CDR3 has 16 residues. Looked up from germline, CDR1 is MNHEY and CDR2 is SVGEGT. The CDR3 DNA reads TGTGCCAGCAGCCCCTTGTGGGACTACGATTACAATGAGCAGTTCTTC. Amino acid sequence: CASSPLWDYDYNEQFF.

In DNA form, the CDR3 reads TGTGCCAGCAGCCAATCGGACAATTATGGCTATGGCTACACCTTC. Translated, it gives CASSQSDNYGYGYTF. The chain links TRBV4-2 to TRBJ1-2, with D possibly matching TRBD1 (5 bases). Per germline, CDR1 LGHNA and CDR2 YNFKEQ. The CDR3 is 15 residues long. Trimming removed 2 bases from V and 4 bases from J, with 14 bases in between.

V usage is TRBV18 and J usage is TRBJ2-3, with a possible D match to TRBD2 (5 bases). CDR3 size: 15 residues. CDR1 and CDR2 (germline): KGHSH, LQKENI. The V and J ends lost 2 bases and 2 bases respectively, with 11 bases between them. The CDR3 spells CASSPGLLTTDTQYF. CDR3 DNA: TGTGCCAGCTCACCAGGACTTCTGACCACAGATACGCAGTATTTT.

This clone was seen only once. The rearrangement links TRBV19 to TRBJ1-3; 7 positions agree with TRBD1. The CDR3 loop spans 14 amino acids. V was pared by 10 bases and J by 3 bases, with 9 bases of the junction left unmatched. The germline V gene has CDR1 LNHDA and CDR2 SQIVND (reference sequence). In DNA form, the CDR3 reads TGTGCCACCAACAGGGGCAGCGTTGGAAACACCATATATTTT. This gives the protein CATNRGSVGNTIYF.

The chain joins TRBV20-1 to TRBJ1-1; D uncertain. Trimming removed 0 bases from V and 8 bases from J, with 7 bases in between. The length of the CDR3 is 11 residues. Germline V gene data show CDR1 as DFQATT and CDR2 as SNEGSKA (reference sequence). The CDR3, as DNA: TGCAGTGCTAGAGAATCGGGGGAAGCTTTCTTT. Encoded protein: CSARESGEAFF.

This chain connects TRBV4-1 to TRBJ1-5; no firm D call. Germline V gene data show CDR1 as MGHRA and CDR2 as YSYEKL. The CDR3 runs 14 residues. Trimming took off 4 bases at V and 13 bases at J, with 20 bases between the two ends. CDR3 in DNA: TGCGCCAGCAGCCCTGAGGGAGCCCGGGTGGCGCAGCATTTT. As protein: CASSPEGARVAQHF.

V gene TRBV30 combines with J gene TRBJ2-6; D gene ambiguous. Between the trimmed V and J ends, which lost 4 bases and 4 bases, there was a span of 8 bases. The CDR3 contains 13 residues. Germline CDR1 GTSNPN, CDR2 SVGIG (reference sequence). The CDR3 DNA reads as TGTGCCTGGACCACGTTCGGGGCCAACGTCCTGACTTTC. Amino acid sequence: CAWTTFGANVLTF.

This clone has a handful of counts. This chain connects TRBV12-3 or TRBV12-4 to TRBJ1-5; TRBD1 aligns across 8 bases. The CDR3 sequence is 13 residues long. Losses at the gene ends were 6 bases for V and 4 bases for J; bases not matched to a gene: 2. The CDR3 sequence: CASSDRGNQPQHF. The CDR3 bases are TGTGCCAGCAGCGACAGGGGTAATCAGCCCCAGCATTTT.

The rearrangement uses TRBV9 and TRBJ2-3; 8 nucleotides agree with TRBD2. V lost 4 bases and J lost 1; bases outside the gene matches: 2. Germline loops: CDR1 SGDLS, CDR2 YYNGEE. CDR3 length: 14 residues. DNA for the CDR3: TGTGCCAGCAGCAAGACTAGCGGCACAGATACGCAGTATTTT. Translating gives CASSKTSGTDTQYF. Full variable domain (remainder filled in from reference TRBV9 and TRBJ2-3): DSGVTQTPKHLITATGQRVTLRCSPRSGDLSVYWYQQSLDQGLQFLIQYYNGEERAKGNILERFSAQQFPDLHSELNLSSLELGDSALYFCASSKTSGTDTQYFGPGTRLTVL.

The chain employs TRBV6-5 and TRBJ2-3, with D perhaps TRBD1 (5 bases). The germline V gene encodes CDR1 MNHEY and CDR2 SVGAGI. V dropped 0 bases and J dropped 4 bases, with 5 bases sitting between them. The CDR3 is 13 residues long. CDR3 coding DNA: TGTGCCAGCAGTTACTCGACAGCAGATACGCAGTATTTT. Its protein product is CASSYSTADTQYF.

The chain links TRBV25-1 to TRBJ1-5; 7 bases map to TRBD1. Trimming removed 4 bases from V and 1 base from J; junction bases left unmatched: 4. The germline CDR1 and CDR2 sequences are MGHDK and SYGVNS. The CDR3 loop spans 15 amino acids. CDR3 coding DNA: TGTGCCAGCAGTGGGGGACAGTCCAGCAATCAGCCCCAGCATTTT. This gives the protein CASSGGQSSNQPQHF.

The rearrangement joins TRBV3-1 (or the pseudogene TRBV3-2) to TRBJ1-3, with D unresolved. Germline V CDR1 and CDR2: LGHDT, YNNKEL (reference sequence). V shed 6 bases and J shed 0 bases, with 9 bases lying between them. The CDR3 is 14 residues long. CDR3 loop: CASSPDVSGNTIYF. In nucleotides, the CDR3 is TGTGCCAGCAGTCCAGACGTCTCTGGAAACACCATATATTTT.

The chain carries TRBV18 and TRBJ1-5; weak D call: TRBD1 (5 bases). V shed 3 bases and J shed 2 bases, with 14 bases lying between them. This CDR3 has 16 residues. Germline-derived CDR1 and CDR2 are KGHSH and LQKENI. CDR3 sequence reads: CASSPEGGGGNQPQHF. CDR3 nucleotide sequence: TGTGCCAGCTCACCCGAGGGTGGAGGGGGCAATCAGCCCCAGCATTTT.

The CDR3 loop reads CASSYGDRGQPQHF. The CDR3 nucleotides are TGTGCCAGCAGTTACGGCGACAGGGGGCAGCCCCAGCATTTT. The chain has TRBV6-5 and TRBJ1-5; 9 bases map to TRBD1. V was clipped by 2 bases and J by 7 bases; unmatched bases: 3. CDR1 is MNHEY and CDR2 is SVGAGI in the germline V gene. The CDR3 has 14 amino acids.